This T cell receptor (beta chain) emerged from a study of PD-1 blockade in classical Hodgkin lymphoma. General study findings and limits: In newly diagnosed patients, baseline TCR diversity was reportedly below that of healthy donors. The drivers behind the repertoire differences, possibly disease activity or prior therapy, remain undefined.

Germline CDR1 and CDR2: MNHEY and SVGAGI. There are 14 residues in the CDR3. V shed 5 bases and J shed 5 bases, with 15 bases lying between them. The protocol was immunoSEQ multiplex PCR, while the TCRdb copy is restricted to in-frame clones and leaves out a portion. The table has tens of thousands of clones, 55% to 75% seen once. Every patient was affected by relapse after autologous stem cell transplantation, while exposure to brentuximab vedotin was not uniform. As for this clone: Its matching antigen is unknown.

This sequence originates from a human donor with classical Hodgkin lymphoma. This chain links TRBV6-5 with TRBJ1-2; D might be TRBD1 (5 bases). The sequencing here drew on peripheral blood mononuclear cells (PBMCs), taken before the second cycle of nivolumab. The CDR3 reads CASSAPGRDYGYTF. The CDR3, as DNA: TGTGCCAGCAGTGCTCCGGGACGAGATTATGGCTACACCTTC.